This T cell receptor beta chain comes out of a study of long-term antiretroviral therapy in people with HIV. Trimming cost V 2 bases and J 3 bases; bases outside gene matches: 3. This CDR3 is 14 amino acids long. The germline V gene has CDR1 SGHRS and CDR2 YFSETQ. The assay, immunoSEQ v3.0, was run at survey level. Sequencing used immunoSEQ multiplex PCR; TCRdb keeps in-frame clones, though not all of them. The sample has some 16,000 clones; about 85% are singletons. The sequenced sample was unsorted PBMCs, obtained 0.5 years after starting antiretroviral therapy. This sequence joins TRBV5-1 and TRBJ2-3, with 7 bases fitting TRBD1. This TCR came from a woman aged 40-49 years with HIV. CDR3 nucleotides: TGCGCCAGCAGCTTCGGGACAGATACAGATACGCAGTATTTT. Its protein product is CASSFGTDTDTQYF.